The entry below gives a single TCR beta chain sequence along with its context. Its specificity is not known. Profiled with immunoSEQ multiplex PCR; TCRdb holds only in-frame clones, not every one. The table lists around 120,000 clones, 85% to 95% of them singletons. The CDR3 totals 16 residues. The V and J ends lost 8 bases and 8 bases, in that order; junction bases with no gene match: 13. The sample belongs to a study of T cell responses to AZD1222 COVID-19 vaccine. General study findings and limits: Donors, mostly white British, included more females; clonal diversity was possibly underestimated. Repertoire sampling occurred only after the peak T cell response. Two AZD1222 doses significantly raised spike-specific TCR breadth and depth over controls.

This rearrangement joins TRBV23-1 to TRBJ1-6, with 9 bases fitting TRBD1. TRBV23-1 is classed as an ORF, of uncertain function. The source is an adult in good health. Sequencing was performed on peripheral blood, taken on day 0 of AZD1222 vaccination. CDR3 loop: CASQRKVGQGDSPLHF. In DNA, the CDR3 is TGCGCCAGCCAAAGAAAAGTGGGACAGGGAGATTCACCCCTCCACTTT.